This T cell receptor beta chain was documented in a study of identical twins (TCRdb year 2016). Some background on the complete study: To test whether fetal clonotypes persist, this study deep-sequenced TCR alpha and beta repertoires from monozygotic twins, from unrelated adults of various ages, and from cord blood. To rule out contamination, the twin experiments were replicated at different times with different library preparation protocols.

Trimming takes 3 bases off V and 6 bases off J; junction bases not matched to a gene: 5. CDR1 is given as SGHDT and CDR2 as YYEEEE, both from the germline V gene. Including cysteine and phenylalanine, the CDR3 has 15 amino acids. CDR3 DNA is the only sequence kept; it has 45 bases, read in frame from the first base. Remarks on this clonotype: Its antigen has not been determined. Nothing much larger sits one base from this clone, and base qualities are not available.

Preparation of the library involved 5' RACE. TCRdb shows the sequencer as Illumina HiSeq 2000. Template switching introduced a universal primer binding site; the final cDNA contained a unique molecular identifier, enabling accurate counting of TCR cDNA molecules. Specific primers in the conserved constant-segment region were used to synthesize first-strand cDNA for TCR alpha and beta chains. Each cDNA library was double barcoded, with a SMART-Mk sample barcode plus Illumina barcodes, to control for contamination. TruSeq adapter sequences, together with Illumina sample barcodes, were added in two successive PCR steps. Sequencing of the TCR alpha and beta cDNA libraries was done on the Illumina HiSeq platform using custom primers. The paper's processing steps were these. Unique molecular identifiers were extracted from raw reads with MiGEC, and CDR3 positions were determined with MiXCR. Recombination models were inferred per individual with the repgenHMM and IGoR tools using an EM algorithm. The analysis of shared clonotypes was done with the tcR package in R, with sharing normalized by the product of cloneset sizes. To study raw recombination free of thymic and clonal selection effects, out-of-frame nonproductive sequences were analyzed. In-frame beta chains were kept once TCRdb had trimmed the public reads at Q25 with fastp and called clones with MiXCR. Rows are combined by CDR3 protein, so each entry shows the most common genes and DNA. It is TCRdb's table, rather than the study itself, that gives the V and J calls and clone size. The sample data list some 790,000 distinct CDR3 sequences, and 15% to 20% of these were observed just once. The top ten clones comprise less than 15% of the sample.

Every donor in the study was a healthy Caucasian. Three pairs of female monozygotic twins, all aged roughly 18 to 29 years, made up the twin cohort. Peripheral blood mononuclear cells were used as the source from which RNA for TCR libraries was isolated. Paper-wide results and their limitations: Zero-insertion analyses could be partly confounded by invariant T cells such as MAIT and iNKT, though diverse VJ usage argued against such confounding for most clonotypes. A weaker excess of twin sharing was found in beta out-of-frame sequences because the signal-to-noise ratio was lowered by fewer shared sequences. Because the same donors could not be followed over many years, the conclusions depended on cross-sectional statistical analysis. Out-of-frame TCR alpha sharing in monozygotic twins was systematically underestimated by recombination models, whereas sharing between unrelated individuals was in agreement with the recombination models. Fewer insertions were carried by abundant cord blood beta clonotypes; a weaker similar trend was observed in young adult naive repertoires, while no such trend was observed in memory repertoires. Compared with coincidental sharing between unrelated individuals, out-of-frame TCR alpha sequences shared between twins had an excess of sequences with low generation probability.

The same specimen was also included in a second study, on T cells expressing NK-cell markers. The other study reports the following: About 8 donors provided sorted CD3+CD56+NKG2C+, CD3+CD56+NKG2C- and CD3+CD56-NKG2C+ T-cell subsets, whose TCR beta-chain repertoires were profiled. Of the eight sequenced donors, seven were found to be HCMV-seropositive and one was found to be HCMV-seronegative. To restrict sorting to alphabetaTCR-expressing T cells, an anti-gammadeltaTCR antibody was added in several experiments. In about 6 donors, the dominant CD3+CD56+NKG2C+ clonotypes were found to rank among the top 10 CD8+ clonotypes and to make up about 1.0-8% of CD8+ T cells. Those dominant clonotypes were again the most abundant among CD3+CD56-NKG2C+ cells in a handful of donors, at about 25-65%. Whether the expanded NKG2C-expressing T cell clones were specific for HCMV antigens was left unclear. The study sequenced eight donors, all healthy volunteers chosen at random: three men and five women. A commercial ELISA kit detecting HCMV-specific IgG in serum was used to determine HCMV serostatus. For roughly six donors, bulk peripheral blood T-cell repertoires were additionally sequenced from unsorted PBMC. MIGEC was used to demultiplex reads and group the reads by UMI, and MiTCR was used to assemble and quantify clonotypes. Only TCR cDNA sequences supported by at least two reads were kept to exclude erroneous sequences. The tcR package was used for downstream repertoire analysis, with clonotypes matched between fractions based on CDR3 nucleotide sequence plus V segment. VDJmatch was used to annotate antigen specificity against VDJdb, with one amino acid substitution in CDR3 allowed.

The receptor comes from a woman aged 18-35 years in good health. Recombination joined TRBV5-6 with TRBJ2-2; the central 10 bases match TRBD1. The sample consisted of PBMCs. The CDR3 in this case is CASSYRDRGAGELFF. The DNA reads as follows: TGTGCCAGCAGCTACCGGGACAGGGGCGCCGGGGAGCTGTTTTTT.